These 6 T cell receptor beta chains were all obtained from the same sample, sequenced in a study of T cells in Graves' hyperthyroidism and ophthalmopathy. RNA transcripts served as the template for amplifying TCR beta CDR3 regions. The HTBI primer set drove a first-round RT-PCR of the TCR CDR3. TCRdb ran MiXCR on the multiplex PCR reads and lists one entry per CDR3 protein. Among more than 500,000 distinct CDR3 sequences listed, about 15% were seen once. Sequencing used blood. The receptors originated from a woman in her 40s with Graves' hyperthyroidism.

This clonotype has at least ten counts. The CDR3 here is CASTRTGGSYNEQFF. CDR3 bases: TGTGCCAGCACCCGGACAGGGGGTTCCTACAATGAGCAGTTCTTC. The V call is TRBV27, the J call TRBJ2-1, with 10 bases matching TRBD1. Losses at the gene ends were 7 bases for V and 1 base for J; bases not matched to a gene: 4. Germline CDR1 and CDR2: MNHEY and SMNVEV (reference sequence). CDR3 size: 15 residues.

In this sample, this clonotype turned up a few times. The chain employs TRBV28 and TRBJ2-7; 7 nucleotides agree with TRBD1. Germline V gene data show CDR1 as MDHEN and CDR2 as SYDVKM. This CDR3 has 15 residues. The V and J ends lost 4 bases and 0 bases, in that order; junction bases with no gene match: 6. CDR3 nucleotides: TGTGCCAGCAGTTCACCGACAGGGAGCTCCTACGAGCAGTACTTC. Amino acids: CASSSPTGSSYEQYF.

This chain connects TRBV28 to TRBJ2-3; D gene uncertain. Germline V gives CDR1 MDHEN, CDR2 SYDVKM. V lost 6 bases to trimming and J lost 2 bases, with 12 bases between them. The CDR3 covers 14 residues. The CDR3 region is CASSSDGDTDTQYF. The CDR3 coding sequence is TGTGCCAGCAGCTCCGACGGCGACACAGATACGCAGTATTTT.

This clonotype was seen many times. CDR3 in amino acids: CASSYSSVYYEQYF. CDR3 bases: TGTGCCAGCAGTTACTCTAGCGTATACTACGAGCAGTACTTC. The chain links TRBV6-2 or TRBV6-3 to TRBJ2-7; D may be TRBD2 (5 bases). V lost 0 bases, J lost 3 bases, and 9 bases lay in between. The germline V gene has CDR1 MNHEY and CDR2 SVGEGT. The CDR3 runs to 14 residues.

The rearrangement joins TRBV3-1 to TRBJ1-5; TRBD1 matches at 9 bases. V was pared by 1 base and J by 1 base, with 5 bases of the junction left unmatched. The CDR3 runs 17 residues. Germline-derived CDR1 and CDR2 are LGHDT and YNNKEL (reference sequence). The CDR3 sequence: CASSQAGTGRSNQPQHF. As DNA, the CDR3 is TGTGCCAGCAGCCAAGCCGGGACAGGGAGAAGCAATCAGCCCCAGCATTTT.

This clonotype has a count of ten or more. The V gene is TRBV20-1, the J gene TRBJ1-5; TRBD1 is a possible D gene (5 bases). CDR3 size: 13 residues. The V and J ends lost 3 bases and 1 base respectively, with 7 bases between them. From germline, CDR1 is DFQATT and CDR2 SNEGSKA (reference sequence). This CDR3 reads CSARTESNQPQHF. The CDR3 coding sequence is TGCAGTGCTAGGACAGAAAGCAATCAGCCCCAGCATTTT.